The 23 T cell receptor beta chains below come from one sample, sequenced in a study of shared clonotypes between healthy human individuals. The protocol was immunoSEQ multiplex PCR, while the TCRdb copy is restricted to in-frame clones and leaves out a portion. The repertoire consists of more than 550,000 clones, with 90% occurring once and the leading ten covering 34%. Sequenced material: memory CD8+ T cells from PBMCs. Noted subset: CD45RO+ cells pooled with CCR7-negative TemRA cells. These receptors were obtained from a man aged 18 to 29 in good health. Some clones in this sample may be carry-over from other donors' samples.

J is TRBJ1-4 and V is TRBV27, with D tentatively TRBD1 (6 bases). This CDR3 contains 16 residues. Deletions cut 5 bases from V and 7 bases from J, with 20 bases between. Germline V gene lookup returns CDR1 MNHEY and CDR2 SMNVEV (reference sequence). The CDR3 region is CASSPQVGAVFEKLFF. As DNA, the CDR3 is TGTGCCAGCAGTCCCCAGGTGGGGGCGGTTTTTGAAAAACTGTTTTTT. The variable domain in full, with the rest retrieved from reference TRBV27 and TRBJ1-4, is EAQVTQNPRYLITVTGKKLTVTCSQNMNHEYMSWYRQDPGLGLRQIYYSMNVEVTDKGDVPEGYKVSRKEKRNFPLILESPSPNQTSLYFCASSPQVGAVFEKLFFGSGTQLSVL.

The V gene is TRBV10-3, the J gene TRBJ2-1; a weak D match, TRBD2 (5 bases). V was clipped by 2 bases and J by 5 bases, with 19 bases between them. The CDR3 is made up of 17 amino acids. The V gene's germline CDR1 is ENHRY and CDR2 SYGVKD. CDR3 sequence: CAISEIPRVLGDNEQFF. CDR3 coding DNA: TGTGCCATCAGTGAGATCCCCAGAGTGTTGGGAGACAATGAGCAGTTCTTC.

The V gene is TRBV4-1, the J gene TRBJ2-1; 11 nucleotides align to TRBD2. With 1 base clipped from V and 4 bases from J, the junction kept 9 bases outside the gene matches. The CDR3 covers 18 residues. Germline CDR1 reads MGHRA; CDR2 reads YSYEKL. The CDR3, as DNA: TGCGCCAGCAGCCAAGGGGAAGGGCTAGCGGGGGGTTACAATGAGCAGTTCTTC. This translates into CASSQGEGLAGGYNEQFF.

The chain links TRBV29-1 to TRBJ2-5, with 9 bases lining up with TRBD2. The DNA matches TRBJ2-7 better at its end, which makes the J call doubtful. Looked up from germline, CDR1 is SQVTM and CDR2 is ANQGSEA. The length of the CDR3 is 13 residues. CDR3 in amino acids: CSAESGRPNEQYF. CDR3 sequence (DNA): TGCAGCGCCGAAAGCGGGAGGCCCAACGAGCAGTACTTC.

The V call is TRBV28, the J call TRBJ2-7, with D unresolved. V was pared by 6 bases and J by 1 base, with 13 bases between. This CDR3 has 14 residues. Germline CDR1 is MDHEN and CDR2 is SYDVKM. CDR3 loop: CASSSPRRSYEQYF. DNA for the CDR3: TGTGCCAGCAGCTCACCTAGGCGATCCTACGAGCAGTACTTC. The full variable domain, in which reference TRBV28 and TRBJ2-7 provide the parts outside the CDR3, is DVKVTQSSRYLVKRTGEKVFLECVQDMDHENMFWYRQDPGLGLRLIYFSYDVKMKEKGDIPEGYSVSREKKERFSLILESASTNQTSMYLCASSSPRRSYEQYFGPGTRLTVT.

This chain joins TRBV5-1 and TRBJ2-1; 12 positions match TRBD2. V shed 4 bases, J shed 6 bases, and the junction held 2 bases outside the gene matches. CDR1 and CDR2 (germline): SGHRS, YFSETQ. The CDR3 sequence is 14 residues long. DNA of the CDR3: TGCGCCAGCAGCCCTAGCGGGAGGGCCAATGAGCAGTTCTTC. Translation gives CASSPSGRANEQFF.

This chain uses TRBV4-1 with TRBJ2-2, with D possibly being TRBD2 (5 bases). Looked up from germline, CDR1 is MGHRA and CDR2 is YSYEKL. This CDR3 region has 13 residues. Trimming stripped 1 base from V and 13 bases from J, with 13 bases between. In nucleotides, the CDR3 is TGCGCCAGCAGCCAAGTGAGAGGGTCGGGGCTGTTTTTT. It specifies CASSQVRGSGLFF.

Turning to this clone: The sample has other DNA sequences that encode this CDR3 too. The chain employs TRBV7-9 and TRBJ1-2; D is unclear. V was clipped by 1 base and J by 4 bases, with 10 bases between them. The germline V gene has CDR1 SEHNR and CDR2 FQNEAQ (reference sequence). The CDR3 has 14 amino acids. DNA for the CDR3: TGTGCCAGCAGCTTAGTAGGGCCCTCCTATGGCTACACCTTC. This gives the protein CASSLVGPSYGYTF. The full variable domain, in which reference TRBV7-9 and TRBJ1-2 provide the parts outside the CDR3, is DTGVSQNPRHKITKRGQNVTFRCDPISEHNRLYWYRQTLGQGPEFLTYFQNEAQLEKSRLLSDRFSAERPKGSFSTLEIQRTEQGDSAMYLCASSLVGPSYGYTFGSGTRLTVV.

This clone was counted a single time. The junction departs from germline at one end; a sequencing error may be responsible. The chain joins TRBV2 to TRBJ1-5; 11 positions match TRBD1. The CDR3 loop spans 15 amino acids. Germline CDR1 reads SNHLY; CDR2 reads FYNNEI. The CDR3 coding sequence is TGTGCCAGCAGCGAAGGACAGGGGGCGGTTCAGCCCCAGCATTTT. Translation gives CASSEGQGAVQPQHF.

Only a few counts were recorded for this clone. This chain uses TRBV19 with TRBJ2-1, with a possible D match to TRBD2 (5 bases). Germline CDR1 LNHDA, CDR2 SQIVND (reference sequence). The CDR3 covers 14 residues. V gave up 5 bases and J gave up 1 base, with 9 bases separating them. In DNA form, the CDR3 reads TGTGCCAGTAGTCGGGGTTTGTCCTACAATGAGCAGTTCTTC. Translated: CASSRGLSYNEQFF.

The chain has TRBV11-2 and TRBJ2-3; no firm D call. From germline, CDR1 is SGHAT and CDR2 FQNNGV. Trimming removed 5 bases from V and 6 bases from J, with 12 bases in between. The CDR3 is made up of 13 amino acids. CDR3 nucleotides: TGTGCCAGCAGCCTCCTAAGACCCGATACGCAGTATTTT. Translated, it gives CASSLLRPDTQYF.

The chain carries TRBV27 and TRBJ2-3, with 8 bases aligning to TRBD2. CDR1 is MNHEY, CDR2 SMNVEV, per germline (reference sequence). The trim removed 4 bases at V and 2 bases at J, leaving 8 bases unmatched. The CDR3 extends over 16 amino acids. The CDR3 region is CASSWSSGEITDTQYF. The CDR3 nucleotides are TGTGCCAGCAGTTGGAGTAGCGGGGAAATCACAGATACGCAGTATTTT.

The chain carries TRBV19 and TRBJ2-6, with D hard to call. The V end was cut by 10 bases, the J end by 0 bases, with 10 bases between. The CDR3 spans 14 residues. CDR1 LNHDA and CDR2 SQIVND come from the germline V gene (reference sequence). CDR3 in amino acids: CATQTDSGANVLTF. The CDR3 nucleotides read TGTGCCACCCAGACGGACTCTGGGGCCAACGTCCTGACTTTC.

The CDR3 region has the DNA TGCGCCAGCAGCCAAGATAAGAGGACAGGACGAAACACTGAAGCTTTCTTT. Translated: CASSQDKRTGRNTEAFF. The chain has TRBV4-1 and TRBJ1-1; the match to TRBD1 covers 7 bases. CDR3 length equals 17 residues. The J segment lost 2 bases and the V segment lost 0 bases, leaving 9 bases of the junction unmatched. Germline CDR1 reads MGHRA; CDR2 reads YSYEKL.

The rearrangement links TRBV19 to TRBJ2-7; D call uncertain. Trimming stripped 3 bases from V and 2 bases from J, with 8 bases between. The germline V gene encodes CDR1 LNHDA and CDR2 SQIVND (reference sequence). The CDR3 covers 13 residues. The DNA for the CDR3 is TGTGCCAGTAGTATCGAGGAGACCTACGAGCAGTACTTC. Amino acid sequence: CASSIEETYEQYF.

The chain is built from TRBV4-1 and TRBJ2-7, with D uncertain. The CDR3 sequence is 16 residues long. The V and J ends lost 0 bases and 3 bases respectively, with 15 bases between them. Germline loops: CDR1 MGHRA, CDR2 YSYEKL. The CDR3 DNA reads TGCGCCAGCAGCCAAGATCTCTTCGTCAGATACTACGAGCAGTACTTC. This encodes CASSQDLFVRYYEQYF.

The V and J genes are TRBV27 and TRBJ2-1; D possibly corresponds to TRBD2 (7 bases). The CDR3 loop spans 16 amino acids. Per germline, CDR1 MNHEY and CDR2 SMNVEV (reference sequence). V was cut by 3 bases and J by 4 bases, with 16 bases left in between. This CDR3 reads CASSFRGGASYNEQFF. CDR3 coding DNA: TGTGCCAGCAGTTTTAGGGGGGGCGCCTCGTACAATGAGCAGTTCTTC.

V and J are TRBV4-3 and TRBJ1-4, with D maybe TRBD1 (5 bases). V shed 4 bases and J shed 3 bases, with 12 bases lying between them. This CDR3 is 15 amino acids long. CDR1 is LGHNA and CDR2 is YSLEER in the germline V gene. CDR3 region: CASSLGGGANEKLFF. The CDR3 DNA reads TGCGCCAGCAGCCTCGGGGGGGGAGCTAATGAAAAACTGTTTTTT.

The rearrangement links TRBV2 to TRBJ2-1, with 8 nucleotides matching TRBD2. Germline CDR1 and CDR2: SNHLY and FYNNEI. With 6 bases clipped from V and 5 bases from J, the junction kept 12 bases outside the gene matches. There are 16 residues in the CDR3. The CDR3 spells CASSVLSGEPDNEQFF. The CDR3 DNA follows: TGTGCCAGCAGCGTCCTTAGCGGGGAGCCGGACAATGAGCAGTTCTTC. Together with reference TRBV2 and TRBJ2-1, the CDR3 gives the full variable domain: EPEVTQTPSHQVTQMGQEVILRCVPISNHLYFYWYRQILGQKVEFLVSFYNNEISEKSEIFDDQFSVERPDGSNFTLKIRSTKLEDSAMYFCASSVLSGEPDNEQFFGPGTRLTVL.

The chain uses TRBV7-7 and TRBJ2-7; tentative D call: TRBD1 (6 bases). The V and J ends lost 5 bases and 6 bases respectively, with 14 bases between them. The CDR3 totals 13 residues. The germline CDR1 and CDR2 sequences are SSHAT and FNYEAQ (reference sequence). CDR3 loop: CASSPIPGAEQYF. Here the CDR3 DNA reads TGTGCCAGCAGCCCAATCCCAGGGGCCGAGCAGTACTTC.

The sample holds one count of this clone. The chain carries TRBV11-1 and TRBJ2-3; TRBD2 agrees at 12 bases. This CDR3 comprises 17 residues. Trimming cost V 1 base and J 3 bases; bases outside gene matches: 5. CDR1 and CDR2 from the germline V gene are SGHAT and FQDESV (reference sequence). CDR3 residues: CASSLGRLAGVTDTQYF. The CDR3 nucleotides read TGTGCCAGCAGCTTAGGCCGACTAGCGGGAGTAACAGATACGCAGTATTTT.

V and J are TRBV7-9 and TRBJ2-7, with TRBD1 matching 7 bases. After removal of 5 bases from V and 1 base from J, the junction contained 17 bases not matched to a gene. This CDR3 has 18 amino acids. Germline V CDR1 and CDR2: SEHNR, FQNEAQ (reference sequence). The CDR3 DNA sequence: TGTGCCAGCAGCCCTAAAACCAGACTGACAGGGTCGTCCTACGAGCAGTACTTC. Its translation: CASSPKTRLTGSSYEQYF.

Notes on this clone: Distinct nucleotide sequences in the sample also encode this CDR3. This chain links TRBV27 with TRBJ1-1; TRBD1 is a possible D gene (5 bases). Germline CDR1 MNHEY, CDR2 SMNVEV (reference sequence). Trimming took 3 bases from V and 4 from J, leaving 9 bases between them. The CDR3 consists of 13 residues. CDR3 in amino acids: CASSFGGGTEAFF. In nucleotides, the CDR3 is TGTGCCAGCAGTTTCGGGGGAGGCACTGAAGCTTTCTTT.